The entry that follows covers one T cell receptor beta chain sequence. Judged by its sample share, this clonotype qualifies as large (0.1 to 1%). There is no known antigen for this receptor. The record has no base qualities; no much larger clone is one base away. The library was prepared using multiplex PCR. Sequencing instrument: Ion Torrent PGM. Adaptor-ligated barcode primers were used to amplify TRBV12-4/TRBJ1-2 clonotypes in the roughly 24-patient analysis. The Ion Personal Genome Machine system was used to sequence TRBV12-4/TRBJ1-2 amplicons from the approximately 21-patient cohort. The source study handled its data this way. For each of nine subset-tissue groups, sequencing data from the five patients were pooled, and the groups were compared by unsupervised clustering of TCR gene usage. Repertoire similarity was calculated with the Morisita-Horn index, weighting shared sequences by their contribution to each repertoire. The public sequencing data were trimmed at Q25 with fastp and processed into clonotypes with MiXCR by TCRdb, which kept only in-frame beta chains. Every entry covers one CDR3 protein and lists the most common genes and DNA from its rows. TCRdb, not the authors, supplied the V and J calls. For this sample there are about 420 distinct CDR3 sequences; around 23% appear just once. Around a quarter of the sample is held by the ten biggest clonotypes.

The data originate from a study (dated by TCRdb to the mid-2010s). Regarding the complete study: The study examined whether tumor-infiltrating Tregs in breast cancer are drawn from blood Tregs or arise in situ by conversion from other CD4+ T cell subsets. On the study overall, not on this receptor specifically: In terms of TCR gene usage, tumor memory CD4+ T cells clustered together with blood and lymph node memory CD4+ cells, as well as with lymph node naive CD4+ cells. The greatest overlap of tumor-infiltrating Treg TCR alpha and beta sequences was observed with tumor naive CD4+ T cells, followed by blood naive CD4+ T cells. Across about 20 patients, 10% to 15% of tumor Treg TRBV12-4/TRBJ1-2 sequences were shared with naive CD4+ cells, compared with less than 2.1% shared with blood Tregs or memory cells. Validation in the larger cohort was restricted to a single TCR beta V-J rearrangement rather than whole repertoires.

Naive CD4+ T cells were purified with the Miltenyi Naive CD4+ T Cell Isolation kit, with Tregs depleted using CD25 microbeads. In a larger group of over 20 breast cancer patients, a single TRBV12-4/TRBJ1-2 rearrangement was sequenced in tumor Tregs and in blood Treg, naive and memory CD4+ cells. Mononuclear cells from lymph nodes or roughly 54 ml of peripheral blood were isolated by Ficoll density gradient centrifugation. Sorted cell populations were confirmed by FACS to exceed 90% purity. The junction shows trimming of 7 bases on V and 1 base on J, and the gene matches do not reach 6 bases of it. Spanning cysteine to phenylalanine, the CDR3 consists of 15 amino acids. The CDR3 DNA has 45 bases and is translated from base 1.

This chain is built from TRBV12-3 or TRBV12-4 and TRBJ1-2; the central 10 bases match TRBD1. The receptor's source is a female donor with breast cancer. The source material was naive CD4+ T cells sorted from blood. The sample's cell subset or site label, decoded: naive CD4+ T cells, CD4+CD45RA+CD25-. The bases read TGTGCCAGCACCTTACGGGACAGGGGTAACTATGGCTACACCTTC. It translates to CASTLRDRGNYGYTF.